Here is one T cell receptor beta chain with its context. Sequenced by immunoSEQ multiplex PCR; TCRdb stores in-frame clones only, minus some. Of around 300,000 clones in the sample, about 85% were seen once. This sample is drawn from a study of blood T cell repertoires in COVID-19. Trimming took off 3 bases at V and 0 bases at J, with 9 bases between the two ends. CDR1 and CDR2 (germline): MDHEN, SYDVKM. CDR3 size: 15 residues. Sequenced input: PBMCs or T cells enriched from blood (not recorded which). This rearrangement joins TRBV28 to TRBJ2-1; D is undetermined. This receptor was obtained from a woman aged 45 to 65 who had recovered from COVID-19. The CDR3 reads CASSLGRHSYNEQFF. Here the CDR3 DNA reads TGTGCCAGCAGTTTGGGCAGGCACTCCTACAATGAGCAGTTCTTC.